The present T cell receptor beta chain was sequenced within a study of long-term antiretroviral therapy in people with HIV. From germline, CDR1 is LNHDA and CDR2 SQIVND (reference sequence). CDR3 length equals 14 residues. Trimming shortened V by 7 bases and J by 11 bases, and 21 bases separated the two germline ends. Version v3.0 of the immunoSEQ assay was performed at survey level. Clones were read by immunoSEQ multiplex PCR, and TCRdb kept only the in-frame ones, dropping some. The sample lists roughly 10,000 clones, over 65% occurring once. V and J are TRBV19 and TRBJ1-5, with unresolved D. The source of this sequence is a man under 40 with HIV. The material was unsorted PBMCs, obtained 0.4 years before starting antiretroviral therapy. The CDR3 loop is CASKAGPQSFTQHF. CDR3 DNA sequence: TGTGCCAGTAAAGCGGGTCCCCAATCATTTACCCAGCATTTT.